The clone carrying this T cell receptor beta chain has just a few counts. What it recognizes is unknown. Alpha and beta libraries were amplified separately from the second PCR onward. The sample comes from a study of naive and memory T cell subsets. Study outcomes and limitations: Over 95% of naive TCR sequences appeared only once after error correction, unlike memory subsets. Clonotypes here are unpaired alpha or beta chain sequences.

The CDR3 sequence is 13 residues long. V was shortened by 5 bases and J by 6 bases, with 12 bases between the two germline ends. Germline V CDR1 and CDR2: KGHSH, LQKENI. The beta constant-region primer was an equimolar mix of two oligonucleotides covering TRBC1 and TRBC2. Ligated cDNA was amplified by four rounds of PCR with nested alpha and beta constant-region primers and SP2. TCRdb analysed the UMI-ligation and nested PCR reads with MiXCR anew, one entry per CDR3 protein. Of 130,000 or so distinct CDR3 sequences listed, around 35% are singletons. V gene TRBV18 combines with J gene TRBJ2-3; D not certain. This receptor was identified in a human donor in good health. The specimen sequenced was central memory CD4+ T cells from blood. As DNA, the CDR3 is TGTGCCAGCTCAGCCGGCCAGGAGGATACGCAGTATTTT. It specifies CASSAGQEDTQYF.